These 32 T cell receptor beta chains were sequenced from one sample in a study of T cells in Graves' hyperthyroidism and ophthalmopathy. RNA transcripts yielded amplified TCR beta CDR3 regions. First-round RT-PCR targeting the TCR CDR3 was performed with the HTBI primer set. TCRdb independently ran MiXCR on the multiplex PCR reads; one entry per CDR3 protein. The data contain about 520,000 distinct CDR3 sequences, around a quarter of them singletons. The specimen was blood. Receptors were obtained from a woman under 40 with Graves' ophthalmopathy.

This clonotype was observed a few times. The chain employs TRBV6-2 or TRBV6-3 and TRBJ1-5, with D perhaps matching TRBD1 (5 bases). Germline CDR1 is MNHEY and CDR2 is SVGEGT. The CDR3 is 15 amino acids. Trimming removed 7 bases from V and 2 bases from J, with 15 bases in between. CDR3 DNA: TGTGCCAGCACCCGAACCGGGACGGGCAATCAGCCCCAGCATTTT. Encoded protein: CASTRTGTGNQPQHF.

This sequence joins TRBV9 and TRBJ2-2; D is unclear. V was clipped by 0 bases and J by 2 bases, with 8 bases between them. The germline V gene encodes CDR1 SGDLS and CDR2 YYNGEE. CDR3 length equals 15 residues. CDR3 residues: CASSVGGTNTGELFF. CDR3 nucleotides: TGTGCCAGCAGCGTAGGAGGAACCAACACCGGGGAGCTGTTTTTT. The whole variable domain, filled in from reference TRBV9 and TRBJ2-2, reads DSGVTQTPKHLITATGQRVTLRCSPRSGDLSVYWYQQSLDQGLQFLIQYYNGEERAKGNILERFSAQQFPDLHSELNLSSLELGDSALYFCASSVGGTNTGELFFGEGSRLTVL.

This clonotype was detected a few times. One junction end disagrees with the germline gene, perhaps due to a read error. This chain links TRBV6-1 with TRBJ2-4; D is unresolved. This CDR3 comprises 17 residues. Germline assignment: CDR1 MNHNS and CDR2 SASEGT. The CDR3 sequence: CASSEGPGYPAKNIKYF. CDR3 DNA: TGTGCCAGCAGTGAAGGACCAGGATACCCAGCCAAAAACATTAAGTACTTC.

The gene calls are TRBV20-1 and TRBJ1-3; 7 bases agree with TRBD1. Germline V gene data show CDR1 as DFQATT and CDR2 as SNEGSKA (reference sequence). V shed 6 bases and J 2 bases; nucleotides not matched to a gene: 4. This CDR3 is 13 amino acids long. CDR3 coding DNA: TGCAGTGCGGATACAGGGGCTGGAAACACCATATATTTT. Its translation is CSADTGAGNTIYF.

The chain recombines TRBV6-5 with TRBJ2-7; 9 positions agree with TRBD1. The CDR3 sequence is 15 residues long. V gave up 3 bases and J gave up 2 bases; unmatched junction bases: 5. Germline values: CDR1 MNHEY, CDR2 SVGAGI. The CDR3 nucleotides read TGTGCCAGCAGTTATTGGGGACAGGGACCCTACGAGCAGTACTTC. Its translation: CASSYWGQGPYEQYF.

This clonotype was observed at least ten times. An end of the junction differs from the germline gene, which may be a read error. The CDR3: CASSPGDYGYTF. For the CDR3, the DNA is TGCGCCAGCAGCCCAGGCGACTATGGCTACACCTTC. The chain combines TRBV5-6 with TRBJ1-2; D gene ambiguous. The CDR3 is made up of 12 amino acids. Germline CDR1 reads SGHDT; CDR2 reads YYEEEE. Together with reference TRBV5-6 and TRBJ1-2, the CDR3 gives the full variable domain: DAGVTQSPTHLIKTRGQQVTLRCSPKSGHDTVSWYQQALGQGPQFIFQYYEEEERQRGNFPDRFSGHQFPNYSSELNVNALLLGDSALYLCASSPGDYGYTFGSGTRLTVV.

Comments on this clonotype: Relative to the germline gene, one junction end is altered; a read error may explain this. The rearrangement links TRBV7-3 to TRBJ1-2; D unclear. Germline loops: CDR1 SGHTA, CDR2 FQGTGA. The CDR3 is made up of 13 amino acids. The CDR3 is CASSEALSGGFTF. The CDR3, as DNA: TGTGCCAGCAGTGAAGCACTCAGTGGTGGCTTCACCTTC. Full variable domain (rest looked up from reference TRBV7-3 and TRBJ1-2): GAGVSQTPSNKVTEKGKYVELRCDPISGHTALYWYRQSLGQGPEFLIYFQGTGAADDSGLPNDRFFAVRPEGSVSTLKIQRTERGDSAVYLCASSEALSGGFTFGSGTRLTVV.

This clonotype was seen ten or more times. The chain recombines TRBV9 with TRBJ2-7; the D is unclear. Trimming removed 4 bases at V and 4 bases at J, with 15 bases between. This CDR3 is built from 14 residues. Looked up from germline, CDR1 is SGDLS and CDR2 is YYNGEE. Written as DNA, the CDR3 is TGTGCCAGCAGCCCCGGGCCCGCTCCATACGAGCAGTACTTC. It specifies CASSPGPAPYEQYF.

This clonotype showed up many times. This sequence joins TRBV12-3 or TRBV12-4 and TRBJ2-7; 11 bases agree with TRBD1. The CDR3 contains 14 residues. J gave up 3 bases and V 6 bases, and 4 bases lay outside the gene matches. Here the CDR3 reads CASRGTGGHYEQYF. In DNA, the CDR3 is TGTGCCAGCAGGGGGACAGGGGGACACTACGAGCAGTACTTC.

V and J are TRBV7-3 and TRBJ2-5, with TRBD1 matching 8 bases. The germline gives CDR1 SGHTA, CDR2 FQGTGA. The CDR3 is 15 amino acids. V gave up 4 bases and J gave up 1 base; unmatched junction bases: 5. The CDR3 loop is CASSSPTGVQETQYF. The CDR3 coding sequence is TGTGCCAGCAGCTCCCCGACAGGGGTCCAAGAGACCCAGTACTTC.

The chain has TRBV4-1 and TRBJ2-3; the match to TRBD2 covers 10 bases. Germline-derived CDR1 and CDR2 are MGHRA and YSYEKL. V was clipped by 0 bases and J by 1 base; unmatched bases: 13. There are 20 residues in the CDR3. As DNA, the CDR3 is TGCGCCAGCAGCCAAGATTCCGGCCTAGCGGGGGAATTGGGCACAGATACGCAGTATTTT. It yields the protein CASSQDSGLAGELGTDTQYF.

This clonotype was detected many times. V gene TRBV6-5 combines with J gene TRBJ1-2; D unclear. V was clipped by 0 bases and J by 0 bases, with 11 bases between them. The germline CDR1 and CDR2 sequences are MNHEY and SVGAGI. The CDR3 totals 16 residues. The CDR3 region is CASSYSGSPPNYGYTF. DNA of the CDR3: TGTGCCAGCAGTTACTCTGGCAGCCCGCCTAACTATGGCTACACCTTC.

The table lists this clonotype with a few counts. The chain's CDR3 is CASSSDSGSNSGANVLTF. The CDR3 DNA sequence: TGTGCCAGCAGTTCCGATAGCGGGTCCAACTCTGGGGCCAACGTCCTGACTTTC. V usage is TRBV6-2 or TRBV6-3 and J usage is TRBJ2-6, with 7 bases identical to TRBD2. Germline V gene data show CDR1 as MNHEY and CDR2 as SVGEGT. After removal of 4 bases from V and 0 bases from J, the junction contained 9 bases not matched to a gene. The length of the CDR3 is 18 residues.

In its sample, this clonotype was seen many times. The V call is TRBV6-1, the J call TRBJ2-7; TRBD2 aligns across 11 bases. CDR3 length: 16 amino acids. The V segment lost 6 bases and the J segment 5 bases; nucleotides outside the gene matches: 12. Per the germline V gene, CDR1 is MNHNS and CDR2 is SASEGT. CDR3 bases: TGTGCCAGCAGCAAAGGGCTAGCGGGGGGCCCAGACGAGCAGTACTTC. Translation: CASSKGLAGGPDEQYF.

The chain uses TRBV19 and TRBJ1-1; D possibly corresponds to TRBD1 (5 bases). Trimming took 11 bases from V and 4 from J, leaving 8 bases between them. CDR3 length: 10 amino acids. Germline CDR1 reads LNHDA; CDR2 reads SQIVND (reference sequence). The CDR3 sequence: CAVRGTEAFF. In DNA form, the CDR3 reads TGTGCCGTAAGGGGCACTGAAGCTTTCTTT.

The chain has TRBV5-5 and TRBJ1-1; no clear D gene. The germline gives CDR1 SGHKS, CDR2 YYEKEE (reference sequence). This CDR3 is built from 15 residues. Trimming removed 0 bases at V and 7 bases at J, with 16 bases between. For the CDR3, the DNA is TGTGCCAGCAGCTTGGCCGCGCAGAGCTCCGGTGAAGCTTTCTTT. This gives the protein CASSLAAQSSGEAFF.

Many counts were recorded for this clonotype. The chain recombines TRBV12-3 or TRBV12-4 with TRBJ2-7, with D perhaps matching TRBD1 (6 bases). CDR3 size: 14 residues. The V and J ends lost 5 bases and 6 bases respectively, with 17 bases between them. The CDR3 loop reads CASSLTITGREQYF. The DNA of the CDR3 is TGTGCCAGCAGTCTTACTATTACAGGGCGCGAGCAGTACTTC.

The table lists this clonotype with a few counts. The chain joins TRBV3-1 to TRBJ1-2; 9 bases are a match to TRBD1. The CDR3 consists of 17 residues. Germline values: CDR1 LGHDT, CDR2 YNNKEL (reference sequence). The V gene end was trimmed by 4 bases and the J gene end by 5 bases; junction bases not matched to a gene: 14. For the CDR3, the DNA is TGTGCCAGCAGCCCAGAGCTTATCGGGACAGGGTTTTATGGCTACACCTTC. Translated: CASSPELIGTGFYGYTF. Drawing the rest from reference TRBV3-1 and TRBJ1-2, the complete variable domain is DTAVSQTPKYLVTQMGNDKSIKCEQNLGHDTMYWYKQDSKKFLKIMFSYNNKELIINETVPNRFSPKSPDKAHLNLHINSLELGDSAVYFCASSPELIGTGFYGYTFGSGTRLTVV.

This clonotype was observed at least ten times. The rearrangement uses TRBV7-9 and TRBJ1-2; no clear D gene. Germline lookup yields CDR1 SEHNR and CDR2 FQNEAQ (reference sequence). The CDR3 covers 14 residues. Trimming took 5 bases from V and 3 from J, leaving 13 bases between them. The chain's CDR3 is CASSVPLDHYGYTF. CDR3 DNA: TGTGCCAGCAGCGTCCCGTTGGACCACTATGGCTACACCTTC.

The chain uses TRBV2 and TRBJ2-5; no definite D call. Germline V gene sequence: CDR1 SNHLY, CDR2 FYNNEI. V shed 6 bases and J shed 5 bases, with 7 bases lying between them. This CDR3 is built from 11 residues. The CDR3 reads CASRGYETQYF. CDR3 DNA: TGTGCCAGCAGAGGCTATGAGACCCAGTACTTC.

There are a few counts of this clonotype. CDR3 bases: TGTGCCTGGAGTCCCAGGGGCTCCTACGAGCAGTACTTC. This codes for CAWSPRGSYEQYF. V and J are TRBV30 and TRBJ2-7; the D gene is possibly TRBD1 (6 bases). Trimming took 2 bases from V and 0 from J, leaving 8 bases between them. This CDR3 is built from 13 residues. Germline V gives CDR1 GTSNPN, CDR2 SVGIG (reference sequence).

The J gene is TRBJ2-7, the V gene TRBV28, with unresolved D. Deletions cut 7 bases from V and 5 bases from J, with 15 bases between. This CDR3 contains 13 residues. Germline-derived CDR1 and CDR2 are MDHEN and SYDVKM. CDR3 amino acids: CASNQVGIHEQYF. Written as DNA, the CDR3 is TGTGCCAGCAATCAGGTGGGGATACACGAGCAGTACTTC.

This chain uses TRBV12-5 with TRBJ1-5; no reliable D call. CDR3 size: 20 residues. Trimming stripped 0 bases from V and 4 bases from J, with 25 bases between. Germline loops: CDR1 LGHNT, CDR2 FRNRAP. CDR3 region: CASGLVLGGLDSAENQPQHF. The DNA of the CDR3 is TGTGCTAGTGGTTTGGTACTTGGAGGGTTGGATTCGGCGGAGAATCAGCCCCAGCATTTT.

This clonotype was counted only a few times. In DNA form, the CDR3 reads TGTGCCAGCAGCGTAATAGGGGGCGCCGGCTACACCTTC. Its translation is CASSVIGGAGYTF. This sequence joins TRBV9 and TRBJ1-2; 7 bases map to TRBD1. The CDR3 totals 13 residues. The V gene end was trimmed by 1 base and the J gene end by 8 bases; junction bases not matched to a gene: 5. CDR1 and CDR2 (germline): SGDLS, YYNGEE.

This clonotype has a count of ten or more. The V gene is TRBV15, the J gene TRBJ2-7, with 7 bases lining up with TRBD2. The V gene end was trimmed by 1 base and the J gene end by 5 bases; junction bases not matched to a gene: 8. Germline lookup yields CDR1 LNHNV and CDR2 YYDKDF (reference sequence). The CDR3 loop spans 15 amino acids. CDR3 DNA sequence: TGTGCCACCAGCAGAGGGACTAGGACTTGGAACGAGCAGTACTTC. This codes for CATSRGTRTWNEQYF.

The table lists this clonotype with a few counts. The chain is built from TRBV19 and TRBJ1-1; D may be TRBD1 (5 bases). CDR1 is LNHDA and CDR2 is SQIVND in the germline V gene (reference sequence). The CDR3 is 12 residues long. Between the trimmed V and J ends, which lost 10 bases and 4 bases, there was a span of 13 bases. The CDR3 sequence: CATEGRSTEAFF. In nucleotides, the CDR3 is TGTGCCACTGAGGGGCGAAGCACTGAAGCTTTCTTT.

This clonotype appeared a few times. The V and J genes are TRBV12-3 or TRBV12-4 and TRBJ1-1, with D perhaps matching TRBD1 (6 bases). Trimming shortened V by 1 base and J by 4 bases, and 16 bases separated the two germline ends. The CDR3 extends over 16 amino acids. CDR3 residues: CASSLGGWGAGTEAFF. The CDR3 DNA follows: TGTGCCAGCAGTTTAGGGGGCTGGGGGGCGGGCACTGAAGCTTTCTTT.

The genes are TRBV12-3 or TRBV12-4 and TRBJ1-5; the D is unclear. V gave up 1 base and J gave up 0 bases, with 13 bases separating them. The CDR3 is made up of 17 amino acids. The CDR3 here is CASSLGTRTSSNQPQHF. The CDR3 DNA is TGTGCCAGCAGTTTAGGGACCCGGACGAGTAGCAATCAGCCCCAGCATTTT.

This clonotype showed up just a few times. The chain links TRBV5-1 to TRBJ1-1, with TRBD1 matching over 10 bases. This CDR3 has 15 amino acids. Germline V gene lookup returns CDR1 SGHRS and CDR2 YFSETQ. The V gene end was trimmed by 6 bases and the J gene end by 11 bases; junction bases not matched to a gene: 16. This CDR3 reads CASKHRDRGRQEAFF. CDR3 DNA sequence: TGCGCCAGCAAGCACCGGGACAGGGGCCGCCAGGAGGCTTTCTTT.

The CDR3 protein is CASKPGPHYGYTF. CDR3 bases: TGTGCCAGTAAGCCGGGACCGCACTATGGCTACACCTTC. V is TRBV19 and J is TRBJ1-2, with D perhaps matching TRBD1 (5 bases). This CDR3 is 13 amino acids long. The germline V and J ends were trimmed by 7 bases and 3 bases, with 12 bases remaining between them. Germline CDR1 is LNHDA and CDR2 is SQIVND (reference sequence).

At least ten counts were recorded for this clonotype. V usage is TRBV7-2 and J usage is TRBJ1-2; D is perhaps TRBD1 (5 bases). V lost 5 bases and J lost 8, with 15 bases in between. CDR1 is SGHTA and CDR2 is FQGNSA in the germline V gene. There are 13 residues in the CDR3. The DNA of the CDR3 is TGTGCCAGCAGCCCAACCTCGGGGGGAGGCTACACCTTC. Translated, it gives CASSPTSGGGYTF.

This clonotype was recorded a few times. J is TRBJ2-7 and V is TRBV7-2, with TRBD2 matching over 10 bases. The germline V gene has CDR1 SGHTA and CDR2 FQGNSA. The CDR3 runs to 15 residues. J gave up 2 bases and V 3 bases, and 4 bases lay outside the gene matches. The CDR3 reads CASSFLAGETYEQYF. The CDR3 bases are TGTGCCAGCAGCTTCCTAGCGGGGGAGACCTACGAGCAGTACTTC.